This T cell receptor beta chain originates from a study of T cells in Graves' hyperthyroidism and ophthalmopathy. Whole-study findings and limits: For ophthalmopathy, model prediction preceded onset by a median 6.5 months.

Amplified TCR beta CDR3 regions derived from RNA transcripts. When the TCR CDR3 underwent first-round RT-PCR, the HTBI primer set was used. Each CDR3 protein is one row after TCRdb ran MiXCR on the multiplex PCR reads. This sample yields 500,000 or so distinct CDR3 sequences, of which about 15% are seen a single time; approximately 30% belongs to the top ten. As for this clonotype: The antigen remains unidentified. A single base separates this from a much larger clone, so it may be a read error.

Specimen: blood. The source is a woman in her twenties or thirties with Graves' ophthalmopathy.

CDR3 in DNA: TGCGCCAGCAGCTTGATGGGGCAGGCCACCTACGAGCAGTACTTC. This codes for CASSLMGQATYEQYF. The V and J genes are TRBV5-1 and TRBJ2-7, with D maybe TRBD1 (5 bases). V was shortened by 1 base and J by 2 bases, with 13 bases between the two germline ends. The CDR3 is 15 amino acids. The germline V gene encodes CDR1 SGHRS and CDR2 YFSETQ.